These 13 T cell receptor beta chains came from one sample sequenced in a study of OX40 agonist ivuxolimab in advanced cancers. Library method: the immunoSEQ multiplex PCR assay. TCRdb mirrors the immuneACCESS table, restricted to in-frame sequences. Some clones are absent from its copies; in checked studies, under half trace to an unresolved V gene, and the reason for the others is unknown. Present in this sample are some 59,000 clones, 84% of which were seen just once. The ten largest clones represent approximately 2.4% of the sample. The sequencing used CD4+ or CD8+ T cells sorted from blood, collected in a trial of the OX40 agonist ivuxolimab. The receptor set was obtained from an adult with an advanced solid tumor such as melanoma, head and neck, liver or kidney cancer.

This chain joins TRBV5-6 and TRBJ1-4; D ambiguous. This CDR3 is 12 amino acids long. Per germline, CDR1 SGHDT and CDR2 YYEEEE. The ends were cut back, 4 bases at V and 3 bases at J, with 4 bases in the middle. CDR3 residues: CASSGSNEKLFF. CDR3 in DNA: TGTGCCAGCAGCGGCTCTAATGAAAAACTGTTTTTT.

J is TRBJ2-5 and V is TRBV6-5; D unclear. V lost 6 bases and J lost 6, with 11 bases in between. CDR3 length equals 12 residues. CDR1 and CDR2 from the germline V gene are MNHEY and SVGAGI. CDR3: CASSTRKKTQYF. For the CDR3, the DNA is TGTGCCAGCAGCACCAGGAAAAAGACCCAGTACTTC.

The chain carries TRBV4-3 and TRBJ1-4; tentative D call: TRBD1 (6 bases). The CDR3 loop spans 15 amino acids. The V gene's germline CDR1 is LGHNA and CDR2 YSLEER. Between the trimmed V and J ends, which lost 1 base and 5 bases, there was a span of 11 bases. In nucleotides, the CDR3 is TGCGCCAGCAGCCAAGGAGGAACAGGGAATGAAAAACTGTTTTTT. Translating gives CASSQGGTGNEKLFF.

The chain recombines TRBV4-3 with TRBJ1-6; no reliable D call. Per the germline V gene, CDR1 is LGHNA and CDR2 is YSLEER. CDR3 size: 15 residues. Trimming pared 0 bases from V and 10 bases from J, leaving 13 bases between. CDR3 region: CASSQDIAGESPLHF. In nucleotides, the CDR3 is TGCGCCAGCAGCCAAGATATCGCGGGAGAATCACCCCTCCACTTT.

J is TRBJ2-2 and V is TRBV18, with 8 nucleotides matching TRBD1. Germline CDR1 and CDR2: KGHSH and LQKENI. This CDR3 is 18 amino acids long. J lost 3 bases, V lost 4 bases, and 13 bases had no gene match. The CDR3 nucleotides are TGTGCCAGCTCACGTCAAAGCACAGGGGGAATGGACACCGGGGAGCTGTTTTTT. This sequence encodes CASSRQSTGGMDTGELFF.

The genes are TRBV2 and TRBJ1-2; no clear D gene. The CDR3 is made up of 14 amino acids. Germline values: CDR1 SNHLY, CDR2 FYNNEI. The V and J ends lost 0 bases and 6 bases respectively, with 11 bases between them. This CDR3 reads CASSEAKGVHGYTF. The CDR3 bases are TGTGCCAGCAGTGAAGCTAAGGGTGTACATGGCTACACCTTC.

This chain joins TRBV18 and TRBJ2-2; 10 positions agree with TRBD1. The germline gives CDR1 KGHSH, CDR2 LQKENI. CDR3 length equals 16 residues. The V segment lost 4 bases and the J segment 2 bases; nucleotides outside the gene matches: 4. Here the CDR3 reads CASSRDRGPNTGELFF. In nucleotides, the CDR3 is TGTGCCAGCTCACGAGACAGGGGGCCCAACACCGGGGAGCTGTTTTTT.

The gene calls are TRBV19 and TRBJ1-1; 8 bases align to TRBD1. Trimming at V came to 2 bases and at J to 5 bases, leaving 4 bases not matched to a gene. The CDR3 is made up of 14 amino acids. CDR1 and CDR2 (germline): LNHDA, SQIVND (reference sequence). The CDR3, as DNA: TGTGCCAGTAGTATAAAAAGGACAGGGACTGAAGCTTTCTTT. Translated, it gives CASSIKRTGTEAFF.

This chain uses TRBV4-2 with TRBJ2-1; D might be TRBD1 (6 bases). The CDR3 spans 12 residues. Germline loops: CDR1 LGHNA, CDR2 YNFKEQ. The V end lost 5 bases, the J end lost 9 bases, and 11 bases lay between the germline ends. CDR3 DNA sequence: TGTGCCAGCAGCGAACGGGACACTGAGCAGTTCTTC. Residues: CASSERDTEQFF.

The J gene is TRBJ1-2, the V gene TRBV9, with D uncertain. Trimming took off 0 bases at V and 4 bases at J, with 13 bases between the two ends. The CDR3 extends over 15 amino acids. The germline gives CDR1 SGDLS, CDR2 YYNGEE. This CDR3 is CASSVAAGWTYGYTF. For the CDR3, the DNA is TGTGCCAGCAGCGTAGCTGCAGGCTGGACCTATGGCTACACCTTC. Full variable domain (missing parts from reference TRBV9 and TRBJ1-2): DSGVTQTPKHLITATGQRVTLRCSPRSGDLSVYWYQQSLDQGLQFLIQYYNGEERAKGNILERFSAQQFPDLHSELNLSSLELGDSALYFCASSVAAGWTYGYTFGSGTRLTVV.

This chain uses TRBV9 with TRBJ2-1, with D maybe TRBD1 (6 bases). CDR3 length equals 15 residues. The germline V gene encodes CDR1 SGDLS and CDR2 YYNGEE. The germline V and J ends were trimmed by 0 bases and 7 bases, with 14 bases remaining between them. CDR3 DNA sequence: TGTGCCAGCAGCGTAGACCCATTACAGGGAAATGAGCAGTTCTTC. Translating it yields CASSVDPLQGNEQFF.

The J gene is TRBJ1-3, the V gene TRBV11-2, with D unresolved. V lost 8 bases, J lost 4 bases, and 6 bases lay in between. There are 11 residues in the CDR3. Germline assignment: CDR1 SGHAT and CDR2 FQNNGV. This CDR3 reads CASASGNTIYF. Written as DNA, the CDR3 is TGTGCCAGCGCTAGCGGAAACACCATATATTTT.

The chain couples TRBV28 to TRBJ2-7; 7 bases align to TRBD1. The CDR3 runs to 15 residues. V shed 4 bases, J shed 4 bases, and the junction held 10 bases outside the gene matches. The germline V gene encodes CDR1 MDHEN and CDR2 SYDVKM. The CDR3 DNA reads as TGTGCCAGCAGTTCCCGTCGACAGGGTTGGTACGAGCAGTACTTC. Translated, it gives CASSSRRQGWYEQYF.